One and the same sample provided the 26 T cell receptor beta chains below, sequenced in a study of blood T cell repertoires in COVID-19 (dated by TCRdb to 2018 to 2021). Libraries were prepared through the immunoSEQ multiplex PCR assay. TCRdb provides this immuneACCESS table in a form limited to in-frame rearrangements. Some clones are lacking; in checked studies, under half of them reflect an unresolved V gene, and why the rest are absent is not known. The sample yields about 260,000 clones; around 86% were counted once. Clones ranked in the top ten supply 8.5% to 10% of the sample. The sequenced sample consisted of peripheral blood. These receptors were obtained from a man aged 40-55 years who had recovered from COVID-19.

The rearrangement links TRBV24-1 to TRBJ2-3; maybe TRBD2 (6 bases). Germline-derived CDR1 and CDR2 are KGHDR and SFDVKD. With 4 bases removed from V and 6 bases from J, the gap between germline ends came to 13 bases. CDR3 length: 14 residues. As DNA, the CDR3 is TGTGCCACCAGTGACGGGCAGGGAGGCGATACGCAGTATTTT. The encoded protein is CATSDGQGGDTQYF.

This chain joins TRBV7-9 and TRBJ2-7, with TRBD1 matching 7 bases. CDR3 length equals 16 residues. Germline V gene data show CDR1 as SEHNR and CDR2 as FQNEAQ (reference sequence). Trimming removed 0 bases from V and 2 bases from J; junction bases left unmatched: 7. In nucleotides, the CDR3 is TGTGCCAGCAGCTTAGCAAGGGGGCCACTGACCTACGAGCAGTACTTC. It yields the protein CASSLARGPLTYEQYF. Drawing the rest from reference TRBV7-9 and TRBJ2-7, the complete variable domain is DTGVSQNPRHKITKRGQNVTFRCDPISEHNRLYWYRQTLGQGPEFLTYFQNEAQLEKSRLLSDRFSAERPKGSFSTLEIQRTEQGDSAMYLCASSLARGPLTYEQYFGPGTRLTVT.

The CDR3 is CATKQLGTSGGSEQYF. In DNA, the CDR3 is TGTGCAACCAAGCAGTTAGGTACCTCAGGGGGTAGCGAGCAGTACTTC. The J gene is TRBJ2-7, the V gene TRBV6-6; 7 nucleotides match TRBD1. CDR1 MNHNY and CDR2 SVGAGI come from the germline V gene (reference sequence). This CDR3 is built from 16 residues.

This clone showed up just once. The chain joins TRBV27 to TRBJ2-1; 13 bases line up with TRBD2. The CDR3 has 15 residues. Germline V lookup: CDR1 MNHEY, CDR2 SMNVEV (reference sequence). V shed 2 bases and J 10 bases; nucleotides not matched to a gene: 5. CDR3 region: CASSLPGLAGWEQFF. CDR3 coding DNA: TGTGCCAGCAGTTTACCGGGACTAGCGGGGTGGGAGCAGTTCTTC.

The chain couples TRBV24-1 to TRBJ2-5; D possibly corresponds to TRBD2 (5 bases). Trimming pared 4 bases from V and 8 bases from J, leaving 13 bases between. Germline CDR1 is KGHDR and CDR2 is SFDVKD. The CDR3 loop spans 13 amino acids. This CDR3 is CATSDGVAPTQYF. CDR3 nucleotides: TGTGCCACCAGTGACGGGGTTGCACCAACCCAGTACTTC.

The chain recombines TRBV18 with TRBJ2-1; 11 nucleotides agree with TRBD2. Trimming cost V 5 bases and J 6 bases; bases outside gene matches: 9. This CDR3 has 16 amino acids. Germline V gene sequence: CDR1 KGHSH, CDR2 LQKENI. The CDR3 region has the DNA TGTGCCAGCTCATCAACACTAGCGGGAGACCCCAATGAGCAGTTCTTC. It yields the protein CASSSTLAGDPNEQFF.

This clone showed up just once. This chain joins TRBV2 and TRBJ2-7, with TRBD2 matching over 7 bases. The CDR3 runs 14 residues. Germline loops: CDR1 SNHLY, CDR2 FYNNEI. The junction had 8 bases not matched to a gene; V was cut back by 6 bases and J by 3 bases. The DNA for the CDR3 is TGTGCCAGCAGGGGGGGACTACGGATCTACGAGCAGTACTTC. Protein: CASRGGLRIYEQYF. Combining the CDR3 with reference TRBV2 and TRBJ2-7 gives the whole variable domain EPEVTQTPSHQVTQMGQEVILRCVPISNHLYFYWYRQILGQKVEFLVSFYNNEISEKSEIFDDQFSVERPDGSNFTLKIRSTKLEDSAMYFCASRGGLRIYEQYFGPGTRLTVT.

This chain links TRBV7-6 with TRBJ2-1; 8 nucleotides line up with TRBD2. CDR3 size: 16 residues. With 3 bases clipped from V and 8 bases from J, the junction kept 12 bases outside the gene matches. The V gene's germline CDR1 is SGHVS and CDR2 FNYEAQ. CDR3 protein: CASSFDSGGSFDEQFF. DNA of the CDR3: TGTGCCAGCAGCTTCGACAGCGGGGGCTCCTTTGATGAGCAGTTCTTC.

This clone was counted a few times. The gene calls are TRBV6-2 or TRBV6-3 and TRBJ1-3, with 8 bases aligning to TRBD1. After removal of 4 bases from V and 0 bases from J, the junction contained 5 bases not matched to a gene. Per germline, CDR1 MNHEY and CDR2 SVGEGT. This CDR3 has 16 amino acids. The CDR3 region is CASSSWTGISGNTIYF. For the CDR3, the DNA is TGTGCCAGCAGTTCCTGGACAGGGATCTCTGGAAACACCATATATTTT.

CDR3 sequence reads: CASSQEVVTAHGELFF. CDR3 in DNA: TGCGCCAGCAGCCAAGAGGTGGTGACTGCCCACGGGGAGCTGTTTTTT. The J gene is TRBJ2-2, the V gene TRBV4-3; D gene unclear. V was trimmed by 0 bases and J by 7 bases, leaving 15 bases between them. Germline CDR1 LGHNA, CDR2 YSLEER. CDR3 length: 16 residues.

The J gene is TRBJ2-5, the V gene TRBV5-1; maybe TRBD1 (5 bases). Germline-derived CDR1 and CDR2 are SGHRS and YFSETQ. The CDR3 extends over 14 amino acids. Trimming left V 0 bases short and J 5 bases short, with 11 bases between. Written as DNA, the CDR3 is TGCGCCAGCAGCTTGGGGTCAGGGTGGGAGACCCAGTACTTC. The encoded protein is CASSLGSGWETQYF.

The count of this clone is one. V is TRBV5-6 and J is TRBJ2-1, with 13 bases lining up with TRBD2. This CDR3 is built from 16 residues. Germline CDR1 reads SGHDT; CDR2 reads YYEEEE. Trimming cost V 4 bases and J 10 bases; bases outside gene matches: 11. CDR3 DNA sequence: TGTGCCAGCAGCGGTTGGACTAGCGGGAGTTTTATGGAGCAGTTCTTC. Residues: CASSGWTSGSFMEQFF.

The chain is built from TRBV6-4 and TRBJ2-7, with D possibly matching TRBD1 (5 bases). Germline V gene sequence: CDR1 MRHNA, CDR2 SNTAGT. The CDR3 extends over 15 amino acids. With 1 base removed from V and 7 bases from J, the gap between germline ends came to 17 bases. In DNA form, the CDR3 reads TGTGCCAGCAGTGACTTGGACAACCCTCGGATAGAGCAGTACTTC. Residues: CASSDLDNPRIEQYF.

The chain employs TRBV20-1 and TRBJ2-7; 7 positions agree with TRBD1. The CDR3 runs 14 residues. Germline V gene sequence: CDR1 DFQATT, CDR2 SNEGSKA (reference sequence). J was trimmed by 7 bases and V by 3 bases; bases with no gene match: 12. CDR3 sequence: CSASREGQLGEQYF. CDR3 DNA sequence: TGCAGTGCTAGTAGAGAGGGACAGTTGGGAGAGCAGTACTTC.

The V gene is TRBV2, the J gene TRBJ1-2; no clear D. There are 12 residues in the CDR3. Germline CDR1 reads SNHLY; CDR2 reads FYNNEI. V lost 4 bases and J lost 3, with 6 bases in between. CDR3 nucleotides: TGTGCCAGCAGTGCTCGGGACTATGGCTACACCTTC. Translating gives CASSARDYGYTF.

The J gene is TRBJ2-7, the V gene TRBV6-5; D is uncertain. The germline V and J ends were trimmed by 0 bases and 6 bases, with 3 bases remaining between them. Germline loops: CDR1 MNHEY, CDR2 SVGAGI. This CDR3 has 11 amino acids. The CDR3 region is CASSYSGEQYF. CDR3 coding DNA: TGTGCCAGCAGTTACTCCGGCGAGCAGTACTTC.

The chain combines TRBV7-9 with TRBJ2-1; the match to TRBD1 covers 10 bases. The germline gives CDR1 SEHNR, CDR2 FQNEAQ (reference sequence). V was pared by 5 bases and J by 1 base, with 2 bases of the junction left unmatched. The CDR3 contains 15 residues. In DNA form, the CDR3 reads TGTGCCAGCAGCGGGACAGGGGTATCCTACAATGAGCAGTTCTTC. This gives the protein CASSGTGVSYNEQFF. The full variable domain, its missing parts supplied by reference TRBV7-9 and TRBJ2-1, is DTGVSQNPRHKITKRGQNVTFRCDPISEHNRLYWYRQTLGQGPEFLTYFQNEAQLEKSRLLSDRFSAERPKGSFSTLEIQRTEQGDSAMYLCASSGTGVSYNEQFFGPGTRLTVL.

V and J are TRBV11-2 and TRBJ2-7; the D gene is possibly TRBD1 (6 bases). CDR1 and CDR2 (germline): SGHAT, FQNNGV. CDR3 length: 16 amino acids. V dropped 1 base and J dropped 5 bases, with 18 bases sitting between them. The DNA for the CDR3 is TGTGCCAGCAGCTTAGTTAGGGCAGGGGCCCGTCACGAGCAGTACTTC. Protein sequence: CASSLVRAGARHEQYF.

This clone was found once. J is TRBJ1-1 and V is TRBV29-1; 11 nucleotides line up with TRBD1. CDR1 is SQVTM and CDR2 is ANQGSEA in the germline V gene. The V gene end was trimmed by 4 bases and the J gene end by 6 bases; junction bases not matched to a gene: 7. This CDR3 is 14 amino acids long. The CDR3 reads CSVVGDRGSAEAFF. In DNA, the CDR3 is TGCAGCGTTGTGGGGGACAGGGGGAGTGCTGAAGCTTTCTTT.

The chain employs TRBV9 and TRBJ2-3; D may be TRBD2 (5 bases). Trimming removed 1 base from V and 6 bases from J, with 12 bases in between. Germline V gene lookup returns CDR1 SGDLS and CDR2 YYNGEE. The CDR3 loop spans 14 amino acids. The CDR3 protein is CASSVRGARDTQYF. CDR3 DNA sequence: TGTGCCAGCAGCGTACGGGGTGCGCGGGATACGCAGTATTTT.

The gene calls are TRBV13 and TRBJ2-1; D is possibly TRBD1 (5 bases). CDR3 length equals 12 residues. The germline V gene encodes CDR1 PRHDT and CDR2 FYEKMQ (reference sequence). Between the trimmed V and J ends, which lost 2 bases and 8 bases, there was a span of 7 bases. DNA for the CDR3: TGTGCCAGCAGCTTAAGGGGCCATGAGCAGTTCTTC. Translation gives CASSLRGHEQFF.

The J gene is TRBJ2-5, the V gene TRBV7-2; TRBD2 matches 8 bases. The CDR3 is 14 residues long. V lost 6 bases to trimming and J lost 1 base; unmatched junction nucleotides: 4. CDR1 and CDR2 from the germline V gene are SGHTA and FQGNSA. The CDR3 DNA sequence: TGTGCCAGCAGAGCGGGAGACAGCCAAGAGACCCAGTACTTC. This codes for CASRAGDSQETQYF. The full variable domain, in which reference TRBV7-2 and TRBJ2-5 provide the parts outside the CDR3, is GAGVSQSPSNKVTEKGKDVELRCDPISGHTALYWYRQSLGQGLEFLIYFQGNSAPDKSGLPSDRFSAERTGGSVSTLTIQRTQQEDSAVYLCASRAGDSQETQYFGPGTRLLVL.

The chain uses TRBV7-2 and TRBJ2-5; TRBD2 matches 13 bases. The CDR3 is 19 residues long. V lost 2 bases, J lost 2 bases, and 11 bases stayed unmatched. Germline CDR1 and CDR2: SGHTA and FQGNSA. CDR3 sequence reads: CASSLRPPTSGRGQETQYF. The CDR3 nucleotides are TGTGCCAGCAGCTTAAGGCCCCCCACTAGCGGGAGGGGGCAAGAGACCCAGTACTTC.

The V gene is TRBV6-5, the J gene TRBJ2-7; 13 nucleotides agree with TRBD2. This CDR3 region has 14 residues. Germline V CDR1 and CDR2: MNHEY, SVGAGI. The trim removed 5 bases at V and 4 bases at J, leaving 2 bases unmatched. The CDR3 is CASSRTSGSYEQYF. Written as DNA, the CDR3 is TGTGCCAGCAGTCGGACTAGCGGGAGTTACGAGCAGTACTTC.

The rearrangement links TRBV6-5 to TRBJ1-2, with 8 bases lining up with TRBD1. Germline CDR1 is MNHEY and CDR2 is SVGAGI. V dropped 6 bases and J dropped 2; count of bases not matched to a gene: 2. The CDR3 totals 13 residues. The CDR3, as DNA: TGTGCCAGCAGCCACAGGGGGAACTATGGCTACACCTTC. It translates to CASSHRGNYGYTF.

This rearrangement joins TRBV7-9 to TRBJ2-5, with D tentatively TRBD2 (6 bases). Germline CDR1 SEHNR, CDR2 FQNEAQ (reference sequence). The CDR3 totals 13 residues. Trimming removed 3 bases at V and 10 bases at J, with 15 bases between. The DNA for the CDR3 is TGTGCCAGCAGCTTGGACTGGCGGCGGGGCCAGTACTTC. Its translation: CASSLDWRRGQYF. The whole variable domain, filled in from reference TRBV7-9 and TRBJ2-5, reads DTGVSQNPRHKITKRGQNVTFRCDPISEHNRLYWYRQTLGQGPEFLTYFQNEAQLEKSRLLSDRFSAERPKGSFSTLEIQRTEQGDSAMYLCASSLDWRRGQYFGPGTRLLVL.